The clone carrying this T cell receptor beta chain was found a few times. Its antigen is unknown. J was trimmed by 5 bases and V by 6 bases; bases with no gene match: 10. Looked up from germline, CDR1 is SGHRS and CDR2 is YFSETQ. The CDR3 sequence is 14 residues long. This entry comes from a study of post-analysis software for immune sequencing data. Study information: The courses of disease that were included comprised relapsing-remitting, secondary progressive and progressive-relapsing multiple sclerosis. Study-level points and caveats: Controls showed significantly higher normalized Chao1 diversity than did multiple sclerosis patients. By F measure, samples from a shared preparation batch strongly co-clustered. Five or six TRBV segments appeared more often in patients than in controls, and TRBV5-6, TRBV5-1 and TRBV20-1 were among these.

Tagging with unique molecular identifiers was a feature of the TCR beta cDNA libraries. A population of about 1 to 11 million T cells gave rise to 450,000 to 500,000 cDNA molecules. TCRdb passed the PCR reads through MiXCR, listing each CDR3 protein once. Among approximately 570,000 distinct CDR3 sequences, roughly 45% were seen once, and the ten largest hold roughly 1.7%. The chain employs TRBV5-1 and TRBJ2-5; 7 bases are shared with TRBD1. Material: blood. This TCR was recovered from a girl under 18 with multiple sclerosis. The CDR3 loop reads CASTPTRGRETQYF. CDR3 nucleotides: TGCGCCAGCACGCCGACGAGGGGGCGGGAGACCCAGTACTTC.